These T cell receptor beta chains were read from a single sample in a study of blood T cells in healthy people across ages. TCRdb itself ran the 5' RACE reads through MiXCR, one entry per CDR3 protein. Here the sample spans about 2 million distinct CDR3 sequences, roughly 52% being singletons. The specimen sequenced was blood. All receptors derive from a woman aged 40 to 50 in good health. Both conserved end residues are trimmed from each CDR3.

v_call: TRBV9; cdr3_length: 13; j_call: TRBJ1-6; cdr3_aa: ASSVDQGVDSPLH
v_call: TRBV7-3; cdr3_length: 11; j_call: TRBJ2-1; cdr3_aa: ASSPNLGTEQF
v_call: TRBV7-2; cdr3_length: 12; j_call: TRBJ2-1; cdr3_aa: ASSLPGGFNEQF
v_call: TRBV10-3; cdr3_length: 11; j_call: TRBJ1-2; cdr3_aa: AIMGSGEYGYT
v_call: TRBV7-8; cdr3_length: 15; j_call: TRBJ1-2; cdr3_aa: ASSLDLGQVLNYGYT
v_call: TRBV5-1; cdr3_length: 12; j_call: TRBJ2-3; cdr3_aa: ASCYGAPTDTQY
v_call: TRBV29-1; cdr3_length: 11; j_call: TRBJ2-5; cdr3_aa: SVEGGYRGTQY
v_call: TRBV4-3; cdr3_length: 13; j_call: TRBJ1-6; cdr3_aa: ASSQVAAPGSPLH
v_call: TRBV4-3; cdr3_length: 13; j_call: TRBJ1-2; cdr3_aa: ASSPQDRSDYGYT
v_call: TRBV20-1; cdr3_length: 12; j_call: NA; cdr3_aa: SAATPGQGHEQY
v_call: TRBV10-3; cdr3_length: 11; j_call: TRBJ1-2; cdr3_aa: AISDRHNYGYT
v_call: TRBV9; cdr3_length: 12; j_call: TRBJ2-5; cdr3_aa: ASSGDREQETQY
v_call: TRBV13; cdr3_length: 13; j_call: TRBJ2-4; cdr3_aa: TSSLDGLAKNIQY
v_call: TRBV12-3/TRBV12-4; cdr3_length: 13; j_call: TRBJ2-5; cdr3_aa: ASKGGGPGQETQY
v_call: TRBV27; cdr3_length: 14; j_call: TRBJ2-3; cdr3_aa: ASSLKFASLWDTQY
v_call: TRBV12-5; cdr3_length: 14; j_call: TRBJ2-7; cdr3_aa: ASGLVPRRSSYEQY